This TCR beta chain was recovered during a study of blood T cell repertoires in COVID-19. Study-wide context: There were acute and convalescent COVID-19 samples, and they came from the United States, Italy and Spain.

Trimming removed 4 bases at V and 0 bases at J, with 7 bases between. The CDR3 covers 14 residues. CDR1 is LNHDA and CDR2 is SQIVND in the germline V gene (reference sequence). Comment on this clone: In the same sample, other DNA sequences code for this CDR3.

Authors' methods: It was from reference gene primer amplification that nucleated cell counts were estimated. Sequencing used immunoSEQ multiplex PCR; TCRdb keeps in-frame clones, though not all of them. V and J calls plus clone size are reproduced from that table; the DNA served to infer D and trimming. The profile shows about 160,000 clones, around 83% of them singletons. Specimen: peripheral blood. This receptor was identified in a woman between 50 and 59 years old with COVID-19, enrolled during active disease. This rearrangement joins TRBV19 to TRBJ1-3; no reliable D call. As DNA, the CDR3 is TGTGCCAGTAGTAGGGCCGGCTCTGGAAACACCATATATTTT. Protein: CASSRAGSGNTIYF.